The 8 T cell receptor beta chains below come from one sample, sequenced in a study of T cells after yellow fever vaccination. TCRdb recomputed calls from the 5' RACE reads with MiXCR, one row per CDR3 protein. The repertoire includes a few hundred thousand distinct CDR3 sequences, approximately 5.7% of them detected once, and about 15% sits in the top ten. The sequencing used PBMCs, collected 5 days after the yellow fever booster vaccination. The receptors were sampled from a man aged 25 to 45 who received the YFV17D yellow fever vaccine.

This clonotype has more than one count but fewer than ten. The V call is TRBV20-1, the J call TRBJ2-1, with D hard to call. CDR3 size: 14 residues. V lost 5 bases and J 5 bases, leaving 16 bases between the germline ends. Germline V lookup: CDR1 DFQATT, CDR2 SNEGSKA (reference sequence). The CDR3 coding sequence is TGCAGTGCTCCCAATCGCTTTGCAAACAATGAGCAGTTCTTC. Translated: CSAPNRFANNEQFF.

This clonotype was found a few times. This chain joins TRBV24-1 and TRBJ2-5; D is tentatively TRBD1 or TRBD2 (5 bases each). V was trimmed by 0 bases and J by 5 bases, leaving 15 bases between them. The CDR3 runs to 16 residues. Germline CDR1 is KGHDR and CDR2 is SFDVKD. The CDR3 DNA reads TGTGCCACCAGTGATTTGAACCCCGGCAGGGAGGAGACCCAGTACTTC. Its protein is CATSDLNPGREETQYF.

The V gene is TRBV7-9, the J gene TRBJ2-5; TRBD1 matches 7 bases. Per the germline V gene, CDR1 is SEHNR and CDR2 is FQNEAQ (reference sequence). The length of the CDR3 is 15 residues. Trimming at V came to 5 bases and at J to 2 bases, leaving 8 bases not matched to a gene. Here the CDR3 DNA reads TGTGCCAGCAGCAAACGACAGGGTGAACAAGAGACCCAGTACTTC. It is translated as CASSKRQGEQETQYF.

This clonotype was picked up many times. The junction does not match germline at one end; this may be a read error. The chain has TRBV5-6 and TRBJ2-1; D is perhaps TRBD1 (6 bases). Germline values: CDR1 SGHDT, CDR2 YYEEEE. The length of the CDR3 is 11 residues. The CDR3 sequence: CASSLGKGVIF. Here the CDR3 DNA reads TGTGCCAGCAGCTTGGGCAAGGGGGTGATCTTC.

V is TRBV3-1 and J is TRBJ2-2; D gene uncertain. Germline CDR1 reads LGHDT; CDR2 reads YNNKEL (reference sequence). The CDR3 consists of 15 residues. Deletions cut 1 base from V and 6 bases from J, with 12 bases between. The DNA for the CDR3 is TGTGCCAGCAGCCAAGGTCTAGTAGTCGCCGGGGAGCTGTTTTTT. It yields the protein CASSQGLVVAGELFF. The full variable domain, its missing parts supplied by reference TRBV3-1 and TRBJ2-2, is DTAVSQTPKYLVTQMGNDKSIKCEQNLGHDTMYWYKQDSKKFLKIMFSYNNKELIINETVPNRFSPKSPDKAHLNLHINSLELGDSAVYFCASSQGLVVAGELFFGEGSRLTVL.

This chain connects TRBV25-1 to TRBJ1-5; the D gene is possibly TRBD1 (5 bases). Trimming cost V 1 base and J 7 bases, with 11 bases left between them. The V gene's germline CDR1 is MGHDK and CDR2 SYGVNS. There are 14 residues in the CDR3. The CDR3 DNA is TGTGCCAGCAGTGAATTAGGCAGGGAGCAGCCCCAGCATTTT. Protein product: CASSELGREQPQHF.

The CDR3 nucleotides are TGTGCCGACAAGCAGCGGGAGGGCCTCTACGAGCAGTACTTC. This gives the protein CADKQREGLYEQYF. This chain joins TRBV2 and TRBJ2-7; 10 bases match TRBD2. Germline V gene lookup returns CDR1 SNHLY and CDR2 FYNNEI. The CDR3 runs 14 residues. The junction had 10 bases not matched to a gene; V was cut back by 11 bases and J by 3 bases.

This clonotype was seen a few times. The CDR3 region is CASSYSVRGGETQYF. CDR3 nucleotides: TGTGCCAGCAGTTACTCGGTCCGCGGCGGGGAGACCCAGTACTTC. V gene TRBV6-5 combines with J gene TRBJ2-5; possible D gene TRBD2, 5 bases. CDR3 length: 15 residues. The V gene lost 0 bases and the J gene lost 5 bases, with 13 bases spanning the gap. The V gene's germline CDR1 is MNHEY and CDR2 SVGAGI.